The sample holds one count of the clone carrying this TCR beta chain. This entry comes from a study of technical replicates of blood from a handful of donors. The germline V and J ends were trimmed by 5 bases and 13 bases, with 17 bases remaining between them. Germline V CDR1 and CDR2: SGHAT, FQNNGV. CDR3 length equals 12 residues. Sequenced by immunoSEQ multiplex PCR; TCRdb stores in-frame clones only, minus some. Seen here are fewer than 90,000 clones, roughly 93% observed once, and the top ten hold about 0.26%. The chain employs TRBV11-2 and TRBJ1-2, with D perhaps matching TRBD1 (5 bases). The sample comprised T cells isolated from PBMCs. The clonotype was recovered from a human donor in good health. The CDR3 here is CASSRNQGSFTF. The DNA of the CDR3 is TGTGCCAGCAGCCGGAATCAGGGAAGTTTCACCTTC.